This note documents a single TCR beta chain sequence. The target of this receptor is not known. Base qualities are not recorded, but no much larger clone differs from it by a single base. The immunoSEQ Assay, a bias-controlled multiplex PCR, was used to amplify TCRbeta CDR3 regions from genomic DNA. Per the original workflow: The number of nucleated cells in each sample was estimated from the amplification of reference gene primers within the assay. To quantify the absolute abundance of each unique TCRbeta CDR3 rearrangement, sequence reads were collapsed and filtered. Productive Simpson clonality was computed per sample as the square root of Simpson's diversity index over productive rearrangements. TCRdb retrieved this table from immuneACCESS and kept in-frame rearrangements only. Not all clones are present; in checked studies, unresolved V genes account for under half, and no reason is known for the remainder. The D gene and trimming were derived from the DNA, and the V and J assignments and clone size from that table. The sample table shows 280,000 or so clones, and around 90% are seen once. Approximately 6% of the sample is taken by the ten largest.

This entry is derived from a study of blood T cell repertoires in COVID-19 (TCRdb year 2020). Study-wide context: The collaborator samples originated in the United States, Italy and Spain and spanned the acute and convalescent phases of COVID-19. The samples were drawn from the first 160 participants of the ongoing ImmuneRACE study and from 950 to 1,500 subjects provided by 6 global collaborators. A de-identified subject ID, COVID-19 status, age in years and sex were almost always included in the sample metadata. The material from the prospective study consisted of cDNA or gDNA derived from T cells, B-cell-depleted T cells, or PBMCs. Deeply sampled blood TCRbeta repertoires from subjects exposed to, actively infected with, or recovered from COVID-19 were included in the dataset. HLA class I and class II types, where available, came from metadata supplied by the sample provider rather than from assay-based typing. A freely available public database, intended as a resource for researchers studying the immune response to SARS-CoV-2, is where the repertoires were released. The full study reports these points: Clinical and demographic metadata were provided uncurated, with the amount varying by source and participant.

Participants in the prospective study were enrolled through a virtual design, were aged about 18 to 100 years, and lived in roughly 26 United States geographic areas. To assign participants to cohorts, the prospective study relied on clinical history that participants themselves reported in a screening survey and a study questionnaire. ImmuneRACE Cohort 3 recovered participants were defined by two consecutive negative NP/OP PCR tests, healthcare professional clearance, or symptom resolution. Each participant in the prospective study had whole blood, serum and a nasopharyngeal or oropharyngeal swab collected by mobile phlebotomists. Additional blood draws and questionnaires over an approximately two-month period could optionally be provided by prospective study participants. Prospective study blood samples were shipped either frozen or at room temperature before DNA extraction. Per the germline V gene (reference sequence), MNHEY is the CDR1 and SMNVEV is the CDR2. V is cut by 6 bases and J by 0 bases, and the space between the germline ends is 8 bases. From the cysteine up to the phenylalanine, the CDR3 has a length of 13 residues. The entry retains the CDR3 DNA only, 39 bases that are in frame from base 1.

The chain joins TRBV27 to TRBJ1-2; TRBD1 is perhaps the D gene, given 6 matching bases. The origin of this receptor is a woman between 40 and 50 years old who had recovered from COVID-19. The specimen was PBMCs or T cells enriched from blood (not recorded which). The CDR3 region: CASRQGANYGYTF. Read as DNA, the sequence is TGTGCCAGCAGACAGGGTGCTAACTATGGCTACACCTTC.